What follows are 17 T cell receptor beta chains derived from one specimen sequenced in a study of early T cells in non-severe SARS-CoV-2 infection. TCRdb independently ran MiXCR on the 5' RACE reads; one entry per CDR3 protein. The profile covers 90,000 to 120,000 distinct CDR3 sequences, with more than 9.5% appearing a single time and around 8% taken by the ten largest. Sequenced: whole blood. Source of these receptors: an adult who was a healthcare worker with PCR-confirmed SARS-CoV-2 infection or an uninfected control (not recorded which).

This clonotype turned up a few times. The J gene is TRBJ2-3, the V gene TRBV7-2; TRBD2 aligns across 14 bases. CDR1 and CDR2 from the germline V gene are SGHTA and FQGNSA. V gave up 3 bases and J gave up 3 bases; unmatched junction bases: 5. This CDR3 contains 17 residues. The CDR3 bases are TGTGCCAGCAGCTTTGGGACTAGCGGGAGCATAACAGATACGCAGTATTTT. Encoded protein: CASSFGTSGSITDTQYF.

This clonotype was seen more than once but under ten times. The chain carries TRBV6-1 and TRBJ1-5, with D unclear. There are 15 residues in the CDR3. CDR1 is MNHNS, CDR2 SASEGT, per germline. Trimming took 2 bases from V and 5 from J, leaving 13 bases between them. The CDR3 loop is CASSEYPFTYQPQHF. The CDR3 DNA reads TGTGCCAGCAGTGAATACCCATTCACATATCAGCCCCAGCATTTT.

For this clonotype: A much larger clone lies one base from this, so it may be a read error. The gene calls are TRBV5-5 and TRBJ1-4; D gene unclear. Germline assignment: CDR1 SGHKS and CDR2 YYEKEE (reference sequence). The CDR3 runs to 14 residues. The CDR3 DNA reads TGTGTCAGCAGCTGGATGGACGGTAATGAAAAACTGTTTTTT. Translation gives CVSSWMDGNEKLFF.

The chain has TRBV2 and TRBJ2-1, with D maybe TRBD1 (5 bases). The CDR3 has 14 residues. Trimming took off 2 bases at V and 5 bases at J, with 10 bases between the two ends. Germline-derived CDR1 and CDR2 are SNHLY and FYNNEI. CDR3 in amino acids: CASSELLGDNEQFF. In nucleotides, the CDR3 is TGTGCCAGCAGTGAACTTCTAGGGGACAATGAGCAGTTCTTC.

The chain combines TRBV20-1 with TRBJ2-1; D could derive from TRBD1 or TRBD2 (5 bases each). V was cut by 0 bases and J by 8 bases, with 17 bases left in between. Per the germline V gene, CDR1 is DFQATT and CDR2 is SNEGSKA (reference sequence). This CDR3 comprises 15 residues. The CDR3: CSARDPLGGGDEQFF. Here the CDR3 DNA reads TGCAGTGCTAGAGATCCCTTAGGTGGGGGAGATGAGCAGTTCTTC.

This clonotype was seen only a few times. The rearrangement links TRBV4-3 to TRBJ1-2, with a weak D call TRBD1 (6 bases). This CDR3 is built from 13 residues. CDR1 LGHNA and CDR2 YSLEER come from the germline V gene. The germline V and J ends were trimmed by 1 base and 4 bases, with 7 bases remaining between them. The CDR3 region has the DNA TGCGCCAGCAGCCAAGGGACAGTCTATGGCTACACCTTC. Encoded protein: CASSQGTVYGYTF.

This clonotype was seen many times. This chain connects TRBV11-2 to TRBJ2-1, with 7 bases fitting TRBD2. The CDR3 runs to 15 residues. V gave up 0 bases and J gave up 6 bases; unmatched junction bases: 5. CDR1 and CDR2 (germline): SGHAT, FQNNGV. The CDR3 DNA reads TGTGCCAGCAGCTTAGAGGGCGGGAGTATCAATGAGCAGTTCTTC. As protein: CASSLEGGSINEQFF.

The table lists this clonotype with a few counts. CDR3 protein: CASSRDRVGNTIYF. CDR3 nucleotide sequence: TGTGCCAGCAGCCGGGACAGGGTTGGAAACACCATATATTTT. The chain links TRBV12-3 or TRBV12-4 to TRBJ1-3; the match to TRBD1 covers 9 bases. This CDR3 is built from 14 residues. Losses at the gene ends were 6 bases for V and 3 bases for J; bases not matched to a gene: 3.

This clonotype was seen many times. J is TRBJ2-3 and V is TRBV7-2; D unresolved. The CDR3 is 14 residues long. Germline CDR1 and CDR2: SGHTA and FQGNSA. V was trimmed by 1 base and J by 2 bases, leaving 7 bases between them. CDR3 bases: TGTGCCAGCAGCTTAGACTGGGTCACAGATACGCAGTATTTT. Translating it yields CASSLDWVTDTQYF.

This clonotype was seen at least ten times. This chain uses TRBV9 with TRBJ2-6; D call uncertain. CDR3 length: 13 residues. Germline V gene lookup returns CDR1 SGDLS and CDR2 YYNGEE. The ends were cut back, 5 bases at V and 4 bases at J, with 7 bases in the middle. This CDR3 reads CASRSNGANVLTF. DNA of the CDR3: TGTGCCAGCAGATCTAACGGGGCCAACGTCCTGACTTTC.

This clonotype was seen a few times. The chain employs TRBV25-1 and TRBJ2-2, with D possibly matching TRBD2 (6 bases). Germline V gene data show CDR1 as MGHDK and CDR2 as SYGVNS. Trimming left V 4 bases short and J 1 base short, with 13 bases between. The CDR3 length is 16 residues. The CDR3 region is CASSVEGRRNTGELFF. CDR3 sequence (DNA): TGTGCCAGCAGTGTGGAGGGGAGGAGGAACACCGGGGAGCTGTTTTTT.

This clonotype was seen many times. The chain recombines TRBV20-1 with TRBJ2-5, with D unresolved. The CDR3 sequence is 15 residues long. V lost 1 base, J lost 2 bases, and 14 bases lay in between. The germline V gene has CDR1 DFQATT and CDR2 SNEGSKA (reference sequence). CDR3 sequence (DNA): TGCAGTGCTAGAGTCTCGGGTCCCGGTCAAGAGACCCAGTACTTC. Protein sequence: CSARVSGPGQETQYF.

The chain employs TRBV19 and TRBJ1-4; perhaps TRBD1 as D (5 bases). The CDR3 contains 16 residues. CDR1 is LNHDA and CDR2 is SQIVND in the germline V gene (reference sequence). V lost 4 bases and J 8 bases, leaving 20 bases between the germline ends. The CDR3 sequence: CASSRIRDGGFEKLFF. CDR3 in DNA: TGTGCCAGTAGTAGAATCCGGGACGGTGGATTCGAAAAACTGTTTTTT. The complete variable domain, with remaining parts taken from reference TRBV19 and TRBJ1-4, reads DGGITQSPKYLFRKEGQNVTLSCEQNLNHDAMYWYRQDPGQGLRLIYYSQIVNDFQKGDIAEGYSVSREKKESFPLTVTSAQKNPTAFYLCASSRIRDGGFEKLFFGSGTQLSVL.

This clonotype was seen ten or more times. V and J are TRBV19 and TRBJ2-3; TRBD1 matches at 8 bases. The CDR3 runs 16 residues. Germline CDR1 and CDR2: LNHDA and SQIVND (reference sequence). After removal of 0 bases from V and 4 bases from J, the junction contained 6 bases not matched to a gene. The CDR3 loop reads CASSIDTAGGSDTQYF. CDR3 DNA sequence: TGTGCCAGTAGTATAGATACCGCAGGGGGCTCAGATACGCAGTATTTT. Together with reference TRBV19 and TRBJ2-3, the CDR3 gives the full variable domain: DGGITQSPKYLFRKEGQNVTLSCEQNLNHDAMYWYRQDPGQGLRLIYYSQIVNDFQKGDIAEGYSVSREKKESFPLTVTSAQKNPTAFYLCASSIDTAGGSDTQYFGPGTRLTVL.

V gene TRBV11-2 combines with J gene TRBJ2-3; possible D gene TRBD1, 5 bases. CDR1 and CDR2 from the germline V gene are SGHAT and FQNNGV. This CDR3 has 16 amino acids. Trimming took 5 bases from V and 1 from J, leaving 16 bases between them. The CDR3 protein is CASSQDHSTGTDTQYF. The CDR3 bases are TGTGCCAGCAGCCAAGACCATTCGACAGGCACAGATACGCAGTATTTT.

The table lists this clonotype with many counts. The CDR3: CASSSGGLNTGELFF. CDR3 in DNA: TGTGCCAGCAGCTCTGGGGGGCTGAACACCGGGGAGCTGTTTTTT. V and J are TRBV9 and TRBJ2-2, with D perhaps TRBD1 or TRBD2 (6 bases each). The CDR3 contains 15 residues. Germline CDR1 is SGDLS and CDR2 is YYNGEE. The V gene lost 4 bases and the J gene lost 1 base, with 11 bases spanning the gap.

This clonotype showed up many times. The V and J genes are TRBV7-2 and TRBJ2-3, with unresolved D. The CDR3 runs to 13 residues. The V gene lost 5 bases and the J gene lost 5 bases, with 11 bases spanning the gap. Germline CDR1 is SGHTA and CDR2 is FQGNSA. This chain's CDR3 is CASSHPTGDTQYF. The CDR3 bases are TGTGCCAGCAGCCATCCCACGGGAGATACGCAGTATTTT.